This TCR beta chain was captured by sequencing in a study of cytomegalovirus exposure and HLA in healthy donors (dated by TCRdb to about 2017). Looking at the study overall: According to an earlier analysis of a few hundred of the donors, about 190 million T cells yielded roughly 100 million unique TCR beta sequences and about 280 Gb of sequence data. Roughly 300 gigabases of sequencing data and around 85 million unique TCR sequences made up an early release that covered fewer than 650 HLA-typed donors. The genetic ancestry cluster associated with self-reported Caucasian donors included 81% of the 300 to 400 genotyped donors. The study aimed to test whether cataloging public T cell receptors could reveal signatures of past pathogen exposure. The T cell repertoires of 666 subjects were profiled by immunosequencing and related to cytomegalovirus serostatus. Besides the first cohort of around 670 subjects, a separate validation cohort made up of about 120 different subjects was used. To predict cytomegalovirus infection status, the study combined high-throughput TCR immunosequencing, statistical association of individual TCRs with disease status, and machine learning. A later analysis re-analyzed previously published TCR beta repertoires from about 600 donors and added high-resolution HLA genotyping to study TCR occurrence patterns. In the later analysis, no new phenotypic data were used to find candidate immune exposures; instead, reliance was placed on TCR beta sequences and their occurrence across donors. An earlier analysis of 587 of the donors used high-throughput TCR beta sequencing to judge whether each TCR beta V gene segment behaved as functional or pseudogenic. Donor age, sex, ethnicity and CMV serostatus were compiled alongside the repertoire data. Genome-wide SNP genotypes for about three fifths of the roughly 670 donors were used in a later genetic analysis, which treated that subset as a discovery cohort. All discovery cohort repertoires had been generated using a single sequencing platform. HLA typing included class I and class II loci at four-digit resolution. The number of donors typed differed by locus, with about 629-630 for A, B, C, DRB1 and DQB1, roughly 550 for DQA1, approximately 570 for DPA1, and approximately 470 for DPB1. About five DR-DQ haplotypes were treated as single units for association and clustering because of strong linkage in the cohort. On average, roughly 200,000 unique TCR beta nucleotide sequences were sequenced per donor among a few hundred genotyped donors of the cohort, with around 19% of those sequences being non-productive. Overall results and qualifications from the work: Because counts were too low, roughly 16 rarely observed V segments, including chromosome 9 orphons, were left out of the earlier analysis of approximately 580 of the donors. Most TCR sequences were seen in very few donors, while some public TCRs were found in many individuals. In vitro tests confirmed that a few of the cytomegalovirus-associated TCR beta chains recognize cytomegalovirus antigens. HLA typing was unavailable for some donors at each locus, so association tests used only the typed subset. In an earlier analysis of 587 of the donors, most TCR beta V segments were observed in productive rearrangements about 90% or about 30% of the time, broadly matching IMGT annotations. The authors suggested that the approach could potentially be generalized to other disease states and immunological phenotypes. Strong co-occurrence of HLA alleles, especially DR and DQ, made assigning TCR associations to individual alleles difficult. A later analysis associated about 18,000 TCR beta sequences with specific HLA alleles at a false discovery rate of 0.05. A later analysis found that HLA-associated TCR beta chains were more clonally expanded and had lower generation probabilities than equally common non-associated chains. A further reported finding was that TCR beta sequences accurately predicted the HLA-A and HLA-B alleles for most subjects in the first cohort. The presence/absence analyses assumed that sequencing depth was roughly uniform across donors, and that assumption may not be true. The classifier was reported to diagnose cytomegalovirus status with high specificity and sensitivity in both the original cohort and the validation cohort. The only immune exposure information available for the cohort was CMV serostatus. According to a later analysis, parvovirus B19, influenza, CMV and Epstein-Barr virus appeared linked to several top co-occurrence clusters. In a later analysis, the rate of TCR association differed among HLA loci, with DRB1 alleles having the most associated TCRs and HLA-C alleles having the fewest. In the study, 150 to 200 TCR beta chains were listed as associated with cytomegalovirus. Some IMGT-functional V segments, including TRBV6-2 and TRBV6-3, could not be distinguished by the 87-base-pair reads and were therefore excluded. Correlated functional status among segregating V segments might reflect linkage disequilibrium, but an unknown experimental factor could not be ruled out. In this cohort, only TCR beta chains were sequenced, and detectable features were limited by the absence of alpha or paired-chain data. The sequencing pipeline was judged likely to have produced a cluster of highly shared sequence variants as a technical artifact. According to a later genetic analysis, donors in an Asian-associated ancestry cluster had fewer N-insertions in productive TCRs than the approximately 630-donor mean. An association between a missense DCLRE1C variant and V-gene and J-gene trimming of TCR beta chains was found in a later genetic analysis and replicated in an independent cohort. In a later analysis, most CMV-associated TCR beta chains were found to appear HLA-restricted, with HLA associations seemingly driven largely by CMV exposure.

The library was generated by the immunoSEQ multiplex PCR assay. For the multiplex PCR, a mixture combining 60 forward primers for TCR Vbeta segments and 13 reverse primers for TCR Jbeta segments was used. The CDR3 region of rearranged TCR beta genes was amplified from genomic DNA with a multiplex PCR assay. On the Illumina HiSeq System, the amplified TCR beta libraries were sequenced as 87-base-pair reads. As for the authors' bioinformatics: A later analysis tallied roughly 76 million unique TCR beta chains across the 610 or so repertoires, and around 10 million of those chains were shared by two or more donors. Raw reads were error-corrected and collapsed into unique sequences by a nearest-neighbor algorithm in which closely related sequences were merged to remove PCR and sequencing errors. Alignment of CDR3 sequences to IMGT reference sequences was used to assign V, D and J gene segments. For a sequence to be retained, a match of at least six nucleotides to both a V gene segment and a J gene segment was required. A rearrangement counted as productive if the CDR3 had no stop codons and remained in frame with V and J, and every other rearrangement counted as non-productive. CDR3 was defined according to IMGT convention as the region running from the second conserved V-encoded cysteine to the conserved J-encoded phenylalanine. In an earlier analysis of approximately 590 of the donors, sequences lacking an unambiguous match to a single V gene segment were excluded. An earlier analysis of some 500 of the donors classified V segments as functional when productive rearrangements were above 56.7% and as segregating when the standard deviation between donors was above 5%. A statistical classification framework was built to diagnose cytomegalovirus status from the catalog of TCR beta chain sequences. V and J gene assignment, in a later analysis, came from comparing TCR nucleotide sequences with IMGT/GENE-DB human TR gene sequences. In a later analysis, CDR3 sequences and most-parsimonious VDJ recombination scenarios were assigned using the TCRdist pipeline. In a later analysis, every TCR beta chain was defined by the combination of its CDR3 amino acid sequence and its V-gene family, and reads without a unique V-gene family were dropped. In a later analysis, 450 to 600 highly shared, low-generation-probability nucleotide sequences were removed to address suspected cross-contamination and a sequencing artifact. For each public chain, a later analysis derived a clonal expansion index from normalized ranks of inferred template counts within each repertoire. A later analysis computed generation probabilities with a VDJ recombination model fitted to out-of-frame rearrangements, and checked the results against IGoR. Hypergeometric tests were used in a later analysis to score TCR-TCR, TCR-HLA and TCR-CMV co-occurrence, with a repertoire-size bias correction applied to the TCR pairs. To estimate false discovery rates, a later analysis permuted the HLA or CMV assignments 20 times. In a later analysis, co-occurring TCRs were grouped with DBSCAN, and TCRdist sequence similarity was added when clustering was performed within HLA-allele-positive subsets. Repertoires with fewer than 30,000 or more than 120,000 public chains, plus five repertoires with anomalous nucleotide sharing, were excluded from co-occurrence clustering. Imported from immuneACCESS, the table was reduced by TCRdb to in-frame sequences with V and J called. These copies leave out some clones; in studies compared against another copy, an unresolved V gene accounts for under half, and the cause of the remainder is not known. V, J and clone size derive from that table, while D and trimming were established from the DNA sequence. Recorded for this sample are 120,000 or so clones; over 65% of them occurred a single time. The top ten constitute 2.7% of the sample.

The cohort was made up of about 670 healthy bone marrow donors. At the time of sampling, every cohort member was nominally healthy, though immune exposures that went unrecorded were likely present. The donor was CMV seropositive and was included in the group of 289 seropositive cohort members. Each donor provided a peripheral blood sample, and peripheral blood mononuclear cells were used for TCR beta sequencing. Genomic DNA extraction from the blood cell samples was performed with the Qiagen DNeasy Blood Extraction Kit. For this clone: It has no known antigen specificity. There are no base qualities to consult, and no much larger clone falls within one base.

V is pruned by 3 bases and J by 6 bases, leaving 6 bases of the junction without a gene match. As encoded in the germline V gene (reference sequence), CDR1 is LNHNV while CDR2 is YYDKDF. The CDR3 goes from the cysteine to the phenylalanine over 14 residues. The only DNA kept is the CDR3, 42 bases in frame from the first base. The chain was built from TRBV15 and TRBJ2-7, with 9 bases aligning to TRBD2. The receptor was isolated from a woman aged 35 to 49 in good health and CMV-seropositive. The sequenced material came from PBMCs. The CDR3: CATSRATSGTEQYF. In nucleotides, the sequence is TGTGCCACCAGCAGGGCGACTAGCGGAACCGAGCAGTACTTC.